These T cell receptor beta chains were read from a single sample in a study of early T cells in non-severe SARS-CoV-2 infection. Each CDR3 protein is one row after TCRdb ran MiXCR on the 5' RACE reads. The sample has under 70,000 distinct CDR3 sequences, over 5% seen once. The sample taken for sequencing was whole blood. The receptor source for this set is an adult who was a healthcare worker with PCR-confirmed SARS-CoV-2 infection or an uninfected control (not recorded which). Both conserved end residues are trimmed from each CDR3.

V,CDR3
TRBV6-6,ASSSTGGPQH
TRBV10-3,AISRQGPYEQY
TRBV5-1,ASKDRTNEKLF
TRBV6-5,ASRNRAKNTEAF
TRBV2,ATRGRTSTDTQY
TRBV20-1,SALGAGREQF
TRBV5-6,ASSPPGQTYEQY
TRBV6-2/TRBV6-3,ASRPSGGKVYEQY
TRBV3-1,ASSPPGQNTEAF
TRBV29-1,SVGGGGQETQY